The entry below gives a single T cell receptor (beta chain) sequence along with its context. What it binds is not known. Time point indicated: baseline pretreatment blood. Sample treatment: 15 Gy SBRT to primary tumor, nephrectomy 4 weeks later. TCRdb's copy holds only in-frame clones and misses some; the assay was immunoSEQ multiplex PCR. In the table there are roughly 130,000 clones, over 75% of which are singletons. This record belongs to a study of radiation and T cells in renal cell carcinoma. As for the study in general: Nephrectomy followed 15 Gy stereotactic body radiation by 4 weeks. Overall study findings and caveats: From baseline, blood top tumor clonotypes peaked at 2 weeks post-radiation.

V was cut by 2 bases and J by 2 bases, with 7 bases left in between. The germline V gene has CDR1 SGHDT and CDR2 YYEEEE. The CDR3 runs to 14 residues. This clonotype originated in a woman aged 50 to 65 with renal cell carcinoma. Sequenced here: blood, sampled from a patient whose treatment included radiotherapy and nephrectomy. The chain has TRBV5-6 and TRBJ2-2; D is undetermined. The CDR3 is CASSFSANTGELFF. For the CDR3, the DNA is TGTGCCAGCAGCTTCAGCGCCAACACCGGGGAGCTGTTTTTT.